A single sample is the source of the 25 T cell receptor beta chains below, sequenced in a study of tumor-infiltrating lymphocytes in primary liver carcinoma. Germline DNA was extracted alongside blood RNA, which was obtained from unsorted whole blood. Priming with a constant-region primer yielded TCR beta cDNA from about 540 ng total RNA. Each TCR beta library was derived from three nested multiplex PCR rounds that employed slightly modified ARM-PCR. Primers for the first two PCR rounds were TRBV1-TRBV30 forward primers and a C-beta reverse primer (roughly 10 cycles per round). TCRdb re-analysed the multiplex PCR reads in MiXCR, keeping a single row per CDR3 protein. The repertoire holds approximately 310,000 distinct CDR3 sequences, with 65% as singletons. The sample consisted of peripheral blood. The receptors come from a middle-aged man with primary liver carcinoma and hepatitis B virus infection.

The V and J genes are TRBV29-1 and TRBJ1-1; no clear D. The germline V and J ends were trimmed by 3 bases and 5 bases, with 7 bases remaining between them. CDR1 SQVTM and CDR2 ANQGSEA come from the germline V gene. The CDR3 totals 11 residues. The CDR3: CSVEVPTEAFF. DNA for the CDR3: TGCAGCGTTGAGGTGCCTACTGAAGCTTTCTTT.

V gene TRBV5-4 combines with J gene TRBJ2-5; no reliable D call. This CDR3 is 14 amino acids long. Per germline, CDR1 SGHNT and CDR2 YYREEE (reference sequence). V was pared by 6 bases and J by 5 bases, with 17 bases between. As DNA, the CDR3 is TGTGCCAGCACCACGAACACCCGCCGGGAGACCCAGTACTTC. Translating it yields CASTTNTRRETQYF.

For this clonotype: The junction departs from germline at one end; a sequencing error may be responsible. The genes are TRBV4-2 and TRBJ2-5, with TRBD2 matching over 8 bases. There are 17 residues in the CDR3. Germline assignment: CDR1 LGHNA and CDR2 YNFKEQ. The CDR3 protein is CASSQDPNGRASETQYF. In DNA, the CDR3 is TGTGCCAGCAGTCAAGATCCTAACGGGAGGGCCAGCGAGACCCAGTACTTC.

The rearrangement links TRBV7-2 to TRBJ1-1, with 7 bases matching TRBD1. J gave up 4 bases and V 5 bases, and 7 bases lay outside the gene matches. Germline CDR1 and CDR2: SGHTA and FQGNSA. The CDR3 is 14 residues long. The CDR3 nucleotides are TGTGCCAGCAGCCCCTTGAGGGGGCGCACTGAAGCTTTCTTT. Its translation is CASSPLRGRTEAFF.

With regard to this clonotype: The junction departs from germline at one end; a sequencing error may be responsible. V is TRBV6-2 or TRBV6-3 and J is TRBJ1-2; 9 bases map to TRBD1. Germline V CDR1 and CDR2: MNHEY, SVGEGT. The length of the CDR3 is 13 residues. The CDR3 DNA is TGCGTCAGCAATCCGGGACAGGGAGCGAGCTACACCTTC. Its protein is CVSNPGQGASYTF.

The J gene is TRBJ2-4, the V gene TRBV5-4; D is unresolved. The CDR3 runs to 13 residues. CDR1 is SGHNT, CDR2 YYREEE, per germline (reference sequence). The germline V and J ends were trimmed by 4 bases and 6 bases, with 11 bases remaining between them. This CDR3 is CASSLNSGNIQYF. The CDR3 coding sequence is TGTGCCAGCAGCCTCAACTCTGGAAACATTCAGTACTTC.

This clonotype was seen repeatedly, ten times or more. V is TRBV4-1 and J is TRBJ2-7; TRBD2 matches 10 bases. The CDR3 has 16 amino acids. Germline CDR1 is MGHRA and CDR2 is YSYEKL. V lost 4 bases, J lost 0 bases, and 6 bases stayed unmatched. The CDR3 DNA sequence: TGCGCCAGCAGCCCCCGGACTAGCGGTAGCTCCTACGAGCAGTACTTC. The encoded protein is CASSPRTSGSSYEQYF.

Concerning this clonotype itself: The germline gene is not matched at one end of the junction; a read error may be the cause. The chain carries TRBV6-2 or TRBV6-3 and TRBJ2-7; 7 bases fit TRBD2. The CDR3 covers 14 residues. From germline, CDR1 is MNHEY and CDR2 SVGEGT. The CDR3 here is CVSSGRGRNYEQYF. CDR3 in DNA: TGTGTCAGCAGTGGGAGGGGTAGGAACTACGAGCAGTACTTC.

Notes on this clonotype: This clone may be a read error of a much larger clone one base away. The gene calls are TRBV12-5 and TRBJ2-2; TRBD2 matches at 7 bases. Germline loops: CDR1 LGHNT, CDR2 FRNRAP. The CDR3 length is 15 residues. The CDR3 sequence is CTSGLLAGATGELFF. CDR3 coding DNA: TGTACTAGTGGTTTGTTGGCGGGAGCAACCGGGGAGCTGTTTTTT.

In regard to this clonotype: Germline and junction disagree at one end, which may indicate a read error. The rearrangement uses TRBV29-1 and TRBJ2-1; 15 nucleotides align to TRBD2. The CDR3 totals 14 residues. Looked up from germline, CDR1 is SQVTM and CDR2 is ANQGSEA. The CDR3 protein is CSAGLAGGPNVQLF. The CDR3, as DNA: TGCAGCGCTGGACTAGCGGGAGGGCCCAATGTGCAGCTCTTC.

Regarding this clonotype: Possible read error: a much larger clone is one base away. The chain uses TRBV7-8 and TRBJ1-2; D is unresolved. The CDR3 has 13 amino acids. The germline V gene encodes CDR1 SGHVS and CDR2 FQNEAQ. Written as DNA, the CDR3 is TGTGCCGGCAGCGCGGACCCATTGAGCGGCTACACCTTC. Its protein is CAGSADPLSGYTF.

This clonotype was seen at least ten times. The chain employs TRBV12-3 or TRBV12-4 and TRBJ2-4, with TRBD2 matching 9 bases. The junction had 6 bases not matched to a gene; V was cut back by 3 bases and J by 0 bases. The CDR3 contains 17 residues. The CDR3 DNA sequence: TGTGCCAGCAGTTTCGAGACTAGCGGCCTAGCCAAAAACATTCAGTACTTC. Protein product: CASSFETSGLAKNIQYF.

CDR3 sequence reads: CASSTRGNTIYF. DNA for the CDR3: TGTGCCAGCAGTACGCGGGGAAACACCATATATTTT. V usage is TRBV6-5 and J usage is TRBJ1-3; no clear D gene. This CDR3 contains 12 residues. Trimming took 5 bases from V and 4 from J, leaving 6 bases between them. CDR1 and CDR2 (germline): MNHEY, SVGAGI.

This clonotype was detected many times. This sequence joins TRBV12-3 or TRBV12-4 and TRBJ2-1, with TRBD1 as a possible D gene (6 bases). This CDR3 comprises 15 residues. V was shortened by 6 bases and J by 4 bases, with 16 bases between the two germline ends. CDR3 sequence: CASRFRTDLYNEQFF. CDR3 coding DNA: TGTGCCAGCAGATTCCGGACAGATCTTTACAATGAGCAGTTCTTC.

The rearrangement uses TRBV5-1 and TRBJ2-1; D tentatively fits TRBD1 or TRBD2 (5 bases each). The V end was cut by 0 bases, the J end by 5 bases, with 12 bases between. The CDR3 runs 15 residues. The germline V gene has CDR1 SGHRS and CDR2 YFSETQ. The CDR3 DNA reads TGCGCCAGCAGCTTGGAGGGCCGGGGCCACAATGAGCAGTTCTTC. It codes for CASSLEGRGHNEQFF.

Regarding this clonotype: A read error is possible here, since a much larger clone lies one base away. The rearrangement uses TRBV6-1 and TRBJ2-3, with TRBD2 identical over 10 bases. Germline CDR1 and CDR2: MNHNS and SASEGT. J lost 6 bases, V lost 6 bases, and 6 bases had no gene match. The CDR3 is made up of 14 amino acids. CDR3 residues: CASSEPGLADTQYF. The DNA of the CDR3 is TGTGCCAGCAGCGAGCCGGGACTAGCGGATACGCAGTATTTT.

Judged by abundance, this clonotype is medium-sized. The chain employs TRBV11-2 and TRBJ2-7; no clear D gene. V was cut by 0 bases and J by 5 bases, with 11 bases left in between. In germline, CDR1 is SGHAT, CDR2 FQNNGV. The CDR3 contains 14 residues. The CDR3 loop is CASSLDGPWDEQYF. The CDR3 nucleotides read TGTGCCAGCAGCTTAGATGGGCCCTGGGACGAGCAGTACTTC.

Turning to this clonotype: The germline gene is not matched at one end of the junction; a read error may be the cause. This sequence joins TRBV12-3 or TRBV12-4 and TRBJ2-3; 8 nucleotides align to TRBD2. The CDR3 runs to 15 residues. The CDR3 DNA follows: TGTGCCAGCAGGGTAGCGGGAAAAAGCATAGATACGCAGTATTTT. Protein product: CASRVAGKSIDTQYF.

The chain employs TRBV29-1 and TRBJ2-2; D possibly matches TRBD1 or TRBD2 (6 bases each). CDR3 length equals 15 residues. From germline, CDR1 is SQVTM and CDR2 ANQGSEA. V lost 8 bases to trimming and J lost 6 bases, with 22 bases between them. As DNA, the CDR3 is TGCAGCATTGGGATGGGGGGCGCACGGTCCGGGGAGCTGTTTTTT. This codes for CSIGMGGARSGELFF.

Comment on this clonotype: The junction and the germline gene differ at one end; a read error may be behind it. V is TRBV11-2 and J is TRBJ2-7, with TRBD1 matching over 7 bases. Looked up from germline, CDR1 is SGHAT and CDR2 is FQNNGV. The CDR3 contains 12 residues. The CDR3 bases are TGTGCCATCAGCTCATACAGGGGCGAGCAGTACTTC. Translation: CAISSYRGEQYF.

For this clonotype: The junction shows a germline mismatch at one end, possibly a read error. The chain combines TRBV14 with TRBJ1-2; 8 bases align to TRBD1. In germline, CDR1 is SGHDN, CDR2 FVKESK. There are 15 residues in the CDR3. The CDR3 DNA reads TGTGTCAGCAGCCAGGTGACAGGGGCCAGCTATGGCTACACCTTC. It yields the protein CVSSQVTGASYGYTF.

Notes on this clonotype: An end of the junction differs from the germline gene, which may be a read error. The rearrangement links TRBV7-9 to TRBJ2-1, with 10 nucleotides matching TRBD2. Germline values: CDR1 SEHNR, CDR2 FQNEAQ (reference sequence). The CDR3 contains 15 residues. The CDR3 protein is CVSSPSGSSYNEQFF. DNA for the CDR3: TGTGTCAGCAGCCCTAGCGGGAGCTCCTACAATGAGCAGTTCTTC.

The chain has TRBV28 and TRBJ1-1; TRBD1 matches 8 bases. J lost 1 base, V lost 4 bases, and 5 bases had no gene match. Germline V gene lookup returns CDR1 MDHEN and CDR2 SYDVKM. The CDR3 is 15 amino acids. The CDR3 DNA follows: TGTGCCAGCAGTTCTCTCGGACAGGGGAACACTGAAGCTTTCTTT. As protein: CASSSLGQGNTEAFF.

V gene TRBV10-2 combines with J gene TRBJ2-2; D is uncertain. V dropped 2 bases and J dropped 7 bases, with 5 bases sitting between them. The germline gives CDR1 WSHSY, CDR2 SAAADI. The CDR3 loop spans 12 amino acids. The CDR3: CASSERIGELFF. CDR3 DNA sequence: TGCGCCAGCAGTGAGCGGATCGGGGAGCTGTTTTTT.

A word on this clonotype: One end of the junction varies from germline; a read error may be responsible. The J gene is TRBJ2-3, the V gene TRBV7-9; TRBD2 might be the D (5 bases). The germline gives CDR1 SEHNR, CDR2 FQNEAQ (reference sequence). This CDR3 comprises 15 residues. CDR3 bases: TGTGCCGGCAGCCCGATGGACTTCCAGCCAGATACGCAGTATTTT. It yields the protein CAGSPMDFQPDTQYF. Drawing the rest from reference TRBV7-9 and TRBJ2-3, the complete variable domain is DTGVSQNPRHKITKRGQNVTFRCDPISEHNRLYWYRQTLGQGPEFLTYFQNEAQLEKSRLLSDRFSAERPKGSFSTLEIQRTEQGDSAMYLCAGSPMDFQPDTQYFGPGTRLTVL.